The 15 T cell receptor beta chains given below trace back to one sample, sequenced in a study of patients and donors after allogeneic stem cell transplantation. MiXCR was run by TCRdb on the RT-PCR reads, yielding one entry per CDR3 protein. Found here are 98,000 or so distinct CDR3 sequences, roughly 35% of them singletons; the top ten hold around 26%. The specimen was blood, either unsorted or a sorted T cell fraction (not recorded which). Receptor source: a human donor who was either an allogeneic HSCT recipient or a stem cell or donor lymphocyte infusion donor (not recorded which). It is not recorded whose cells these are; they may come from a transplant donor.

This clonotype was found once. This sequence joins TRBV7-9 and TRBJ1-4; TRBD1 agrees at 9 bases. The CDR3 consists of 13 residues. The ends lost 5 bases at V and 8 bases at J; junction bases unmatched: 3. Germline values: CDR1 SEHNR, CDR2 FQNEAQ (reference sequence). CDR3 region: CASSPDRGEKLFF. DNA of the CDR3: TGTGCCAGCAGCCCCGACAGGGGGGAAAAACTGTTTTTT.

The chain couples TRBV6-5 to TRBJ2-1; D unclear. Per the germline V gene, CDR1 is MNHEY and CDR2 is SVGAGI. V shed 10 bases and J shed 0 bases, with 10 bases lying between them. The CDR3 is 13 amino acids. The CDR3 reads CATKTSSYNEQFF. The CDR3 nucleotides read TGTGCCACCAAGACGAGCTCCTACAATGAGCAGTTCTTC.

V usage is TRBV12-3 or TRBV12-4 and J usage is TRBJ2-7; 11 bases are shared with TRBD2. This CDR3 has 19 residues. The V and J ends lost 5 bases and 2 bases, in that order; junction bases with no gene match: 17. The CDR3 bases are TGTGCCAGCAGTCCTCAGGGGACTAGCGGTTTCAGAAGCCCCTACGAGCAGTACTTC. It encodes CASSPQGTSGFRSPYEQYF.

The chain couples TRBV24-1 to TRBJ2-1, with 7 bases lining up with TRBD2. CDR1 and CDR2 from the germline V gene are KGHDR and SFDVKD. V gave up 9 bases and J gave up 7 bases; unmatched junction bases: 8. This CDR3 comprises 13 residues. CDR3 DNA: TGTGCCACCTCGATGGGGGGGAGGAATGAGCAGTTCTTC. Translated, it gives CATSMGGRNEQFF.

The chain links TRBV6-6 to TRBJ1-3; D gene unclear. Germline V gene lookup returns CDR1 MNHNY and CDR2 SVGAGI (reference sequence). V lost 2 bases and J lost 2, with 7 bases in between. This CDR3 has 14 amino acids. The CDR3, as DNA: TGTGCCAGCAGTTACGATGGAGCTGGAAACACCATATATTTT. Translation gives CASSYDGAGNTIYF.

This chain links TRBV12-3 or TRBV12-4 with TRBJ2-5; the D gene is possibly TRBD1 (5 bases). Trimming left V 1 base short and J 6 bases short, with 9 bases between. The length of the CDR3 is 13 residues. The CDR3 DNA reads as TGTGCCAGCAGTTTAGAAGGGGTGCAGACCCAGTACTTC. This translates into CASSLEGVQTQYF.

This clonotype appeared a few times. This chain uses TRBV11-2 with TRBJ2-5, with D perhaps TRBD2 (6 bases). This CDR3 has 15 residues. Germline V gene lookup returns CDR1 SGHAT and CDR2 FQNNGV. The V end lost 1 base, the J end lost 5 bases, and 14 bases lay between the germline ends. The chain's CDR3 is CASSLAAGPRETQYF. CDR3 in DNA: TGTGCCAGCAGCTTAGCCGCGGGGCCGAGGGAGACCCAGTACTTC.

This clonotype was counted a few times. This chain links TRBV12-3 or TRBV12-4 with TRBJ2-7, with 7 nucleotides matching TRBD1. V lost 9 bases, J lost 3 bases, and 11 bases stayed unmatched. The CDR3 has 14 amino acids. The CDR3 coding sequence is TGTGCCAGTTCCCTCCGACAGGGAGACTACGAGCAGTACTTC. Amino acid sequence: CASSLRQGDYEQYF.

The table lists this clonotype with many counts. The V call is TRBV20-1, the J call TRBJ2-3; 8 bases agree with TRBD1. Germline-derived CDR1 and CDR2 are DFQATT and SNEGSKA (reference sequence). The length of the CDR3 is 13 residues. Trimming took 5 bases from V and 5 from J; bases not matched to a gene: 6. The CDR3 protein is CSAHTGGGDTQYF. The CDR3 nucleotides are TGCAGTGCTCATACAGGGGGAGGAGATACGCAGTATTTT.

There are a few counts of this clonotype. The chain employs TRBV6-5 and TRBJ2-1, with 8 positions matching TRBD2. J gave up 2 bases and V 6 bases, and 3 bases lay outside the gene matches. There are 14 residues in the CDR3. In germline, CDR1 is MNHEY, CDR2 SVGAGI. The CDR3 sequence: CASRVAGTYNEQFF. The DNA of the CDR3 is TGTGCCAGCAGGGTAGCGGGGACCTACAATGAGCAGTTCTTC.

CDR3 amino acids: CASSLEGRLYNEQFF. The CDR3 DNA is TGTGCCAGCAGCTTAGAAGGGAGGTTATACAATGAGCAGTTCTTC. The chain uses TRBV7-2 and TRBJ2-1; possible D gene TRBD2, 6 bases. V was cut by 1 base and J by 4 bases, with 11 bases left in between. Per germline, CDR1 SGHTA and CDR2 FQGNSA. CDR3 length: 15 amino acids. The whole variable domain, remainder taken from reference TRBV7-2 and TRBJ2-1, is GAGVSQSPSNKVTEKGKDVELRCDPISGHTALYWYRQSLGQGLEFLIYFQGNSAPDKSGLPSDRFSAERTGGSVSTLTIQRTQQEDSAVYLCASSLEGRLYNEQFFGPGTRLTVL.

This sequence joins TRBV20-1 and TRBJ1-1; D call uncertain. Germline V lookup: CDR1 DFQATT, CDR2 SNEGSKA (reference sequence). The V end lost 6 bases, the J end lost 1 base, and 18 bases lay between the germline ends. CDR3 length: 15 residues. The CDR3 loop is CSAVRRDKPNTEAFF. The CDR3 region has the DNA TGCAGTGCGGTCAGGAGAGACAAGCCGAACACTGAAGCTTTCTTT.

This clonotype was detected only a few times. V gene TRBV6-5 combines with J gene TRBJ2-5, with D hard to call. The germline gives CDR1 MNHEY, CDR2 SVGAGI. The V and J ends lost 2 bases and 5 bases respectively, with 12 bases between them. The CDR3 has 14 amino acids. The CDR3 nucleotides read TGTGCCAGCAGTTACATATGGGGTGGGGAGACCCAGTACTTC. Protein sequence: CASSYIWGGETQYF.

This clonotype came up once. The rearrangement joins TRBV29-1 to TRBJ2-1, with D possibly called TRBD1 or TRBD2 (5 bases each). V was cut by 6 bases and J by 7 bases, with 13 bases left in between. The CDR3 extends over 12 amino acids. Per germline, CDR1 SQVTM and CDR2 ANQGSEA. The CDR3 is CSVNMGENEQFF. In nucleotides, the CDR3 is TGCAGCGTGAACATGGGGGAGAATGAGCAGTTCTTC.

The CDR3 reads CASKDREPQPQHF. CDR3 DNA: TGTGCCAGCAAAGACAGGGAACCTCAGCCCCAGCATTTT. The chain uses TRBV2 and TRBJ1-5; TRBD1 agrees at 7 bases. In germline, CDR1 is SNHLY, CDR2 FYNNEI. CDR3 length equals 13 residues. V lost 7 bases, J lost 6 bases, and 6 bases stayed unmatched. Full variable domain (rest looked up from reference TRBV2 and TRBJ1-5): EPEVTQTPSHQVTQMGQEVILRCVPISNHLYFYWYRQILGQKVEFLVSFYNNEISEKSEIFDDQFSVERPDGSNFTLKIRSTKLEDSAMYFCASKDREPQPQHFGDGTRLSIL.